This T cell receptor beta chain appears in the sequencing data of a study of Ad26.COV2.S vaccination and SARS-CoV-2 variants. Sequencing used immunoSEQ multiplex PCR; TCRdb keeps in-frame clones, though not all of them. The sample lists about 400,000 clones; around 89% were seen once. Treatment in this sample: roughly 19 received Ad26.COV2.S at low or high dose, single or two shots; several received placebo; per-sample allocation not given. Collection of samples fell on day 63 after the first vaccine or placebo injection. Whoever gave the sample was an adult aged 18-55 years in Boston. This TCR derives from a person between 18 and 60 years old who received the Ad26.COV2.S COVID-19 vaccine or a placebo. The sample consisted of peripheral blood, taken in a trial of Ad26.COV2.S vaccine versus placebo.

This CDR3 reads CASSTLGAGGPGELFF. The CDR3, as DNA: TGTGCCAGTAGTACCCTCGGAGCGGGGGGCCCCGGGGAGCTGTTTTTT. The rearrangement joins TRBV19 to TRBJ2-2, with 9 bases fitting TRBD2. The CDR3 is made up of 16 amino acids. Germline assignment: CDR1 LNHDA and CDR2 SQIVND (reference sequence). Trimming at V came to 4 bases and at J to 6 bases, leaving 9 bases not matched to a gene.